The 2 T cell receptor beta chains presented below share a single source sample, sequenced in a study of CD8+ T cells in alopecia areata (dated by TCRdb to about 2018). Per the publication, the time point label means: less than 25 weeks on oral tofacitinib. The intended sense of this specimen's treatment or condition label: oral pan-JAK inhibitor, 5-10 mg twice daily. Library construction relied on the immunoSEQ multiplex PCR assay. RNA was extracted from all samples and reverse transcribed into cDNA, which served as template for TCR sequencing. Not all clones reach the TCRdb copy of this immuneACCESS table, which keeps in-frame sequences only. Checked studies attribute under half of the gap to unresolved V genes and leave the rest unexplained. Here the sample has 100,000 to 140,000 clones; roughly 84% occur a single time. Clones ranked in the top ten supply around 25% of the sample. The sample consisted of CD8+ T cells sorted from blood, taken at week 24, from a patient treated with tofacitinib. These receptors were taken from a human donor with alopecia areata.

The chain combines TRBV7-9 with TRBJ2-5, with TRBD2 matching 10 bases. The V gene end was trimmed by 4 bases and the J gene end by 7 bases; junction bases not matched to a gene: 12. The CDR3 is 16 amino acids. Germline CDR1 and CDR2: SEHNR and FQNEAQ (reference sequence). The CDR3 DNA reads as TGTGCCAGCAGCTCAGAAGGACTAGCGGCTCACGGGACCCAGTACTTC. Residues: CASSSEGLAAHGTQYF.

The chain carries TRBV4-1 and TRBJ2-6; D is undetermined. The germline V gene encodes CDR1 MGHRA and CDR2 YSYEKL. V was clipped by 0 bases and J by 0 bases, with 6 bases between them. The CDR3 is made up of 16 amino acids. This chain's CDR3 is CASSQDHGSGANVLTF. The CDR3 nucleotides read TGCGCCAGCAGCCAAGATCACGGCTCTGGGGCCAACGTCCTGACTTTC.